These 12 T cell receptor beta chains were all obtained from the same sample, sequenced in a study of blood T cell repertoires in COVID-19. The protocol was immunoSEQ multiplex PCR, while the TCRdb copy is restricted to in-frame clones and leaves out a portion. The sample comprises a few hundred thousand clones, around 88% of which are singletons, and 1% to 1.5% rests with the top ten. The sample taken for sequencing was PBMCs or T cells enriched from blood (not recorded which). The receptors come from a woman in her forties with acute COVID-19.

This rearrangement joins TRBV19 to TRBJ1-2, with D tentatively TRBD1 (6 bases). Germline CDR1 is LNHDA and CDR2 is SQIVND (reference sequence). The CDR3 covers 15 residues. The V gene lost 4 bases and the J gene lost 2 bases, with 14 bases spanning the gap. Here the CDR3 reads CASSTPVRGNYGYTF. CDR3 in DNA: TGTGCCAGTAGTACCCCCGTCAGGGGCAACTATGGCTACACCTTC.

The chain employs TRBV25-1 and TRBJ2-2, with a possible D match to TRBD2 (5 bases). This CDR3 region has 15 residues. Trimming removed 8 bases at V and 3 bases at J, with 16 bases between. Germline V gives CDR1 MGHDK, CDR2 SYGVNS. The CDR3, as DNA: TGTGCCAGCGGAGGTTCTAGGAGCCACACCGGGGAGCTGTTTTTT. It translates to CASGGSRSHTGELFF. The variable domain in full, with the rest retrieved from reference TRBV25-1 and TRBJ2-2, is EADIYQTPRYLVIGTGKKITLECSQTMGHDKMYWYQQDPGMELHLIHYSYGVNSTEKGDLSSESTVSRIRTEHFPLTLESARPSHTSQYLCASGGSRSHTGELFFGEGSRLTVL.

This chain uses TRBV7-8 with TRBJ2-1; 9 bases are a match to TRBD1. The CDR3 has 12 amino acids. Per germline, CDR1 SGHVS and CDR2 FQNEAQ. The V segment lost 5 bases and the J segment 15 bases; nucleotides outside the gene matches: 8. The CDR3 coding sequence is TGTGCCAGCAGCCCGAATTCGGGACAGGGGTTCTTC. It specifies CASSPNSGQGFF.

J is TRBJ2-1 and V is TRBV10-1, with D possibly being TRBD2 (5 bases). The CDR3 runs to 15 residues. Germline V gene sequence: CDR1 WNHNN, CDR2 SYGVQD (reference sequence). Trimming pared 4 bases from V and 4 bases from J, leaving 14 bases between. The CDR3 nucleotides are TGCGCCAGCAGTGTCGGAACGGGAACGTACAATGAGCAGTTCTTC. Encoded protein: CASSVGTGTYNEQFF.

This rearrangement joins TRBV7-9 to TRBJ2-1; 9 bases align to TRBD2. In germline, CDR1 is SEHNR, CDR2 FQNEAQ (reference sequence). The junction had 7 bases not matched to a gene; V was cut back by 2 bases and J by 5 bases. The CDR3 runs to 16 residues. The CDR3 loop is CASSLSLAGSHNEQFF. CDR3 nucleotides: TGTGCCAGCAGCTTAAGTCTAGCGGGATCCCACAATGAGCAGTTCTTC.

The DNA of the CDR3 is TGCGCCAGCAGCCCGGGACACCAGGGGGGCTACACCTTC. It codes for CASSPGHQGGYTF. The J gene is TRBJ1-2, the V gene TRBV5-1; tentatively, D is TRBD1 (6 bases). V lost 4 bases and J 8 bases, leaving 15 bases between the germline ends. CDR1 SGHRS and CDR2 YFSETQ come from the germline V gene. The CDR3 covers 13 residues.

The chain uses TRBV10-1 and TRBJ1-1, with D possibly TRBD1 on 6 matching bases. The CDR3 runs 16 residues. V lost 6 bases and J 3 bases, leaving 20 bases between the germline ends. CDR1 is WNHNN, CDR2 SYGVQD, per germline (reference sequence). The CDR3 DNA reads TGCGCCAGCAGCGGATTAGGACTAGGGGGGGACACTGAAGCTTTCTTT. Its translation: CASSGLGLGGDTEAFF.

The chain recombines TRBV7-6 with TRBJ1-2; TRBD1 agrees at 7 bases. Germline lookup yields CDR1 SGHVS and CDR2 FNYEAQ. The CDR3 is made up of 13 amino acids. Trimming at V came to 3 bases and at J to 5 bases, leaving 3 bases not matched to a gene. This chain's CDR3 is CASSLGTDYGYTF. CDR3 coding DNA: TGTGCCAGCAGCTTGGGGACAGATTATGGCTACACCTTC.

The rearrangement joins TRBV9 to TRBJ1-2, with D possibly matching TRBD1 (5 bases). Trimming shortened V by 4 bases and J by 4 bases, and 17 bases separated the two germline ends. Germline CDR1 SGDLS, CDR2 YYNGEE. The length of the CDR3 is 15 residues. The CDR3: CASSPLPGEPYGYTF. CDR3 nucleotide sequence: TGTGCCAGCAGCCCGTTACCGGGGGAACCCTATGGCTACACCTTC.

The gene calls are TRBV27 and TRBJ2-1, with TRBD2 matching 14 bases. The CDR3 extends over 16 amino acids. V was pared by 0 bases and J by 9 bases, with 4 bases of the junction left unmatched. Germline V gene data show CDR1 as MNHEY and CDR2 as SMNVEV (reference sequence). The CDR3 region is CASSLSGTSGSGEQFF. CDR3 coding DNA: TGTGCCAGCAGTTTATCGGGGACTAGCGGGAGTGGTGAGCAGTTCTTC.

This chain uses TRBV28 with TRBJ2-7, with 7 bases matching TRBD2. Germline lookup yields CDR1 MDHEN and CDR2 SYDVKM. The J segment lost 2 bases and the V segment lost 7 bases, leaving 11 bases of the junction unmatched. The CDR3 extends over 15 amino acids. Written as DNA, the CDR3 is TGTGCCAGCACCGGCGGGAGCCGTTCTACCTACGAGCAGTACTTC. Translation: CASTGGSRSTYEQYF.

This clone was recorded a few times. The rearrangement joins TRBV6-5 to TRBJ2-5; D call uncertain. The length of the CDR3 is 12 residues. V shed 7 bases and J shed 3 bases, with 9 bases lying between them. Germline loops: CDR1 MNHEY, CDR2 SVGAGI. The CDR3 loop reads CASTFLEETQYF. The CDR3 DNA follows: TGTGCCAGCACATTTCTAGAAGAGACCCAGTACTTC.